This T cell receptor beta chain is drawn from a study of cytomegalovirus exposure and HLA in healthy donors. Study-wide points: According to the study, around 180 TCR beta chains were cytomegalovirus-associated.

In the PCR, 60 Vbeta and 13 Jbeta primers were used. Sequencing was performed with immunoSEQ multiplex PCR; in TCRdb, only in-frame clones are kept and a portion is missing. The table records over 130,000 clones, 75% to 85% of them present only once. Comment on this clone: Its antigen is currently unknown.

Trimming took 0 bases from V and 5 from J, leaving 8 bases between them. CDR3 size: 13 residues. Germline-derived CDR1 and CDR2 are SGDLS and YYNGEE. The chain carries TRBV9 and TRBJ1-2; D may be TRBD1 (6 bases). The source material was PBMCs. This TCR was sampled from a man over 45 in good health and CMV-seronegative. The CDR3 DNA reads TGTGCCAGCAGCGTAGGGGACACGTATGGCTACACCTTC. Protein sequence: CASSVGDTYGYTF.